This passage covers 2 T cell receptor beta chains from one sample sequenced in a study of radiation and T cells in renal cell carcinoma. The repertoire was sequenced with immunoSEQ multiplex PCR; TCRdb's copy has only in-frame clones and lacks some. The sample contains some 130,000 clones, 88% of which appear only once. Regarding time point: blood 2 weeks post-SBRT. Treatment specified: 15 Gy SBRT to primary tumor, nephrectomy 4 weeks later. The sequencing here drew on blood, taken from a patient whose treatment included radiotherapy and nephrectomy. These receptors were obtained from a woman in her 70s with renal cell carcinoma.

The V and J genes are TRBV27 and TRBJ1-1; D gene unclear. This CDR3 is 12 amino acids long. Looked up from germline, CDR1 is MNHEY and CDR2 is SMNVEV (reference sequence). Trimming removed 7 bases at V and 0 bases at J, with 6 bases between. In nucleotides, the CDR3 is TGTGCCAGCAAGGGAATGAACACTGAAGCTTTCTTT. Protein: CASKGMNTEAFF.

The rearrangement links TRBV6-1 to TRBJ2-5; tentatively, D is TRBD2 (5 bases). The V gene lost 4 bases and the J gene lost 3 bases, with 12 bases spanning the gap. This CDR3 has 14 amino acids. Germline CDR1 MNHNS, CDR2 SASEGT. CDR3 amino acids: CASSGGLSKETQYF. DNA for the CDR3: TGTGCCAGCAGTGGAGGACTCTCGAAAGAGACCCAGTACTTC.